This entry lists 10 T cell receptor beta chains sequenced from one sample in a study of T cell responses to AZD1222 COVID-19 vaccine. Produced via immunoSEQ multiplex PCR; TCRdb's table is partial and in-frame only. The table lists roughly 70,000 clones, roughly nine tenths of them singletons. The material was peripheral blood, obtained 28 days after the second AZD1222 dose. Every receptor here comes from an adult who received the AZD1222 COVID-19 vaccine.

The rearrangement joins TRBV9 to TRBJ2-1; D is undetermined. The CDR3 length is 10 residues. Germline lookup yields CDR1 SGDLS and CDR2 YYNGEE. V shed 3 bases and J shed 9 bases, with 4 bases lying between them. The DNA of the CDR3 is TGTGCCAGCAGCGGCCGTGAGCAGTTCTTC. Amino acids: CASSGREQFF. Full variable domain (missing parts from reference TRBV9 and TRBJ2-1): DSGVTQTPKHLITATGQRVTLRCSPRSGDLSVYWYQQSLDQGLQFLIQYYNGEERAKGNILERFSAQQFPDLHSELNLSSLELGDSALYFCASSGREQFFGPGTRLTVL.

The chain is built from TRBV2 and TRBJ2-2; D unresolved. The CDR3 spans 14 residues. Trimming pared 5 bases from V and 7 bases from J, leaving 14 bases between. Per the germline V gene, CDR1 is SNHLY and CDR2 is FYNNEI. The CDR3 sequence: CASSLFRSSGELFF. The CDR3 nucleotides read TGTGCCAGCAGTTTGTTCAGGAGCAGCGGGGAGCTGTTTTTT.

The V and J genes are TRBV18 and TRBJ1-5, with TRBD1 matching 8 bases. Losses at the gene ends were 2 bases for V and 4 bases for J; bases not matched to a gene: 7. The CDR3 covers 16 residues. Germline V CDR1 and CDR2: KGHSH, LQKENI. CDR3 region: CASSPNRGVPNQPQHF. CDR3 coding DNA: TGTGCCAGCTCACCAAACAGGGGGGTCCCTAATCAGCCCCAGCATTTT.

V and J are TRBV5-3 and TRBJ2-1; no reliable D call. TRBV5-3 is placed among ORFs of uncertain function. The CDR3 runs 13 residues. The V end was cut by 0 bases, the J end by 3 bases, with 4 bases between. The CDR3 here is CARSLEGYNEQFF. The CDR3 DNA reads TGTGCCAGAAGCTTGGAAGGCTACAATGAGCAGTTCTTC.

The V gene is TRBV12-3 or TRBV12-4, the J gene TRBJ1-6; tentative D call: TRBD1 (5 bases). Trimming removed 3 bases at V and 9 bases at J, with 6 bases between. The CDR3 runs to 12 residues. The CDR3, as DNA: TGTGCCAGCAGTTTGAGGGGTTCACCCCTCCACTTT. Residues: CASSLRGSPLHF.

The V gene is TRBV5-4, the J gene TRBJ1-6, with TRBD1 matching over 9 bases. Germline-derived CDR1 and CDR2 are SGHNT and YYREEE (reference sequence). CDR3 length: 17 residues. V trimming: 3 bases; J trimming: 3 bases; junction bases outside the gene matches: 7. CDR3 loop: CASSSWTGALYNSPLHF. The CDR3 DNA reads TGTGCCAGCAGCTCCTGGACAGGGGCACTCTATAATTCACCCCTCCACTTT.

This chain joins TRBV28 and TRBJ1-5; 8 bases map to TRBD1. Germline V CDR1 and CDR2: MDHEN, SYDVKM. The CDR3 extends over 18 amino acids. The V gene end was trimmed by 6 bases and the J gene end by 2 bases; junction bases not matched to a gene: 15. Here the CDR3 reads CASSGDRGRVRGNQPQHF. CDR3 sequence (DNA): TGTGCCAGCAGCGGCGACAGGGGTAGGGTGAGGGGCAATCAGCCCCAGCATTTT.

The gene calls are TRBV5-1 and TRBJ2-2; D gene unclear. There are 14 residues in the CDR3. Germline lookup yields CDR1 SGHRS and CDR2 YFSETQ. V lost 1 base and J 1 base, leaving 5 bases between the germline ends. The CDR3: CASSLSGNTGELFF. DNA for the CDR3: TGCGCCAGCAGCTTGTCTGGGAACACCGGGGAGCTGTTTTTT. The full variable domain, in which reference TRBV5-1 and TRBJ2-2 provide the parts outside the CDR3, is KAGVTQTPRYLIKTRGQQVTLSCSPISGHRSVSWYQQTPGQGLQFLFEYFSETQRNKGNFPGRFSGRQFSNSRSEMNVSTLELGDSALYLCASSLSGNTGELFFGEGSRLTVL.

The chain combines TRBV6-5 with TRBJ1-2, with D perhaps TRBD1 (6 bases). The germline V gene encodes CDR1 MNHEY and CDR2 SVGAGI. This CDR3 contains 14 residues. V was shortened by 6 bases and J by 8 bases, with 19 bases between the two germline ends. In nucleotides, the CDR3 is TGTGCCAGCAGCCCAATTTCAGGGGCAGGAGGCTACACCTTC. Its protein product is CASSPISGAGGYTF.

The chain is built from TRBV28 and TRBJ2-3, with 9 bases lining up with TRBD1. Germline CDR1 is MDHEN and CDR2 is SYDVKM. V dropped 4 bases and J dropped 2; count of bases not matched to a gene: 7. The CDR3 runs 16 residues. The CDR3 loop is CASSSRDRAFTDTQYF. In nucleotides, the CDR3 is TGTGCCAGCAGTTCCCGGGACAGGGCCTTCACAGATACGCAGTATTTT.